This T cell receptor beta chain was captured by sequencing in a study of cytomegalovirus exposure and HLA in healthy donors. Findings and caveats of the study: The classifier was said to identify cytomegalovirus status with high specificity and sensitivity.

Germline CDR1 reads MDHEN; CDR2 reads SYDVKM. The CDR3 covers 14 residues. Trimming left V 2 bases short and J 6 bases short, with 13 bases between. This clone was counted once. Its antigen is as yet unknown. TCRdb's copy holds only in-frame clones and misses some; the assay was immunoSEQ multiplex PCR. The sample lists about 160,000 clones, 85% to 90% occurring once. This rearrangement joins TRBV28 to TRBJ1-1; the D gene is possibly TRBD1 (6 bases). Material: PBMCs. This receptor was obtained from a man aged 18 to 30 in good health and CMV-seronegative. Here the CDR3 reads CASSLGGAGAEAFF. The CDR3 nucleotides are TGTGCCAGCAGTTTAGGGGGGGCCGGGGCTGAAGCTTTCTTT.